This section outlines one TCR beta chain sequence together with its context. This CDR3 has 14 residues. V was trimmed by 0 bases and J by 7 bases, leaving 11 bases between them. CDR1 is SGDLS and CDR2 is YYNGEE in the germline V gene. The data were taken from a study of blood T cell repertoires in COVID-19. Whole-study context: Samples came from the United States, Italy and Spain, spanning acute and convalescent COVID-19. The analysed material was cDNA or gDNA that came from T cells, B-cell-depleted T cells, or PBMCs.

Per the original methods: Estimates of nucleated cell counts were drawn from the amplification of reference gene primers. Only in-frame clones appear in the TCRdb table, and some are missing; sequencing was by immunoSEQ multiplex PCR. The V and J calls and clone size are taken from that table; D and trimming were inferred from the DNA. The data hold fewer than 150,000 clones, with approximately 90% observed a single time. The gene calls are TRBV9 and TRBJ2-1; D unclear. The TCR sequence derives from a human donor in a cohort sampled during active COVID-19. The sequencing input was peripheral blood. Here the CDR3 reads CASSVGARSNEQFF. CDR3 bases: TGTGCCAGCAGCGTAGGGGCCCGCTCAAATGAGCAGTTCTTC.